Each of the 8 T cell receptor beta chains below was sequenced from the same sample in a study of regulatory T cells in long-lasting Graves disease. This sample's time point: persistent/refractory GD, antithyroid drugs over 5 years with positive TRAb. PBMCs were the source of the RNA used for TCR sequencing. Both iRepertoire HTBI primers and Arm-PCR of CDR3 regions were used to build the TCR beta libraries. TCRdb fed the multiplex PCR reads into MiXCR, producing one record per CDR3 protein. There are approximately 290,000 distinct CDR3 sequences in the sample; around 20% occur only once, and more than 55% lies in the top ten. The sequencing here drew on peripheral blood mononuclear cells (PBMCs), taken when the disease was refractory, from a patient treated with antithyroid drugs. The receptors stem from a female donor with Graves disease.

This clonotype was detected many times. The chain uses TRBV12-3 or TRBV12-4 and TRBJ1-1; possibly TRBD1 for D (5 bases). The CDR3 totals 15 residues. The V end was cut by 4 bases, the J end by 1 base, with 13 bases between. CDR3 coding DNA: TGTGCCAGCAGTTGGGTAACAGGTTGGAACACTGAAGCTTTCTTT. It is translated as CASSWVTGWNTEAFF.

This clonotype was seen repeatedly, ten times or more. This sequence joins TRBV28 and TRBJ2-7, with TRBD1 matching 9 bases. The CDR3 runs to 17 residues. CDR1 is MDHEN, CDR2 SYDVKM, per germline. The V and J ends lost 1 base and 4 bases, in that order; junction bases with no gene match: 11. CDR3 DNA sequence: TGTGCCAGCAGTTTATTTCCAGCCGGGACAGGGATATACGAGCAGTACTTC. This gives the protein CASSLFPAGTGIYEQYF.

The V gene is TRBV7-9, the J gene TRBJ1-2; D is uncertain. The V gene's germline CDR1 is SEHNR and CDR2 FQNEAQ (reference sequence). V lost 1 base to trimming and J lost 2 bases, with 8 bases between them. The CDR3 length is 14 residues. CDR3 in amino acids: CASSLESFNYGYTF. The DNA for the CDR3 is TGTGCCAGCAGCTTAGAGAGCTTCAACTATGGCTACACCTTC. Filled out from reference TRBV7-9 and TRBJ1-2, the complete variable domain reads DTGVSQNPRHKITKRGQNVTFRCDPISEHNRLYWYRQTLGQGPEFLTYFQNEAQLEKSRLLSDRFSAERPKGSFSTLEIQRTEQGDSAMYLCASSLESFNYGYTFGSGTRLTVV.

Notes on this clonotype: No conserved phenylalanine or tryptophan is present at the end of the CDR3, so a read error is the likely explanation. The chain joins TRBV30 to TRBJ2-5; D uncertain. CDR1 and CDR2 (germline): GTSNPN, SVGIG (reference sequence). V was trimmed by 1 base and J by 5 bases, leaving 8 bases between them. This CDR3 contains 12 residues. DNA of the CDR3: TGTGCCTGGAGTGCCAGCGCGGAGACCCAGTACCTC. Its protein product is CAWSASAETQYL.

There are many counts of this clonotype. The chain recombines TRBV28 with TRBJ2-6, with TRBD1 matching 9 bases. The CDR3 runs 19 residues. Germline V gives CDR1 MDHEN, CDR2 SYDVKM. J was trimmed by 0 bases and V by 2 bases; bases with no gene match: 8. CDR3 loop: CASSLSRDRVTSGANVLTF. CDR3 nucleotides: TGTGCCAGCAGTTTAAGTCGGGACAGGGTAACCTCTGGGGCCAACGTCCTGACTTTC.

This clonotype was picked up many times. V is TRBV28 and J is TRBJ2-2; D possibly corresponds to TRBD2 (6 bases). The germline CDR1 and CDR2 sequences are MDHEN and SYDVKM. The CDR3 loop spans 15 amino acids. The V end was cut by 2 bases, the J end by 3 bases, with 10 bases between. The CDR3 reads CASSLGGTYTGELFF. In nucleotides, the CDR3 is TGTGCCAGCAGTTTAGGGGGGACGTACACCGGGGAGCTGTTTTTT. Together with reference TRBV28 and TRBJ2-2, the CDR3 gives the full variable domain: DVKVTQSSRYLVKRTGEKVFLECVQDMDHENMFWYRQDPGLGLRLIYFSYDVKMKEKGDIPEGYSVSREKKERFSLILESASTNQTSMYLCASSLGGTYTGELFFGEGSRLTVL.

This clonotype was recorded many times. The chain employs TRBV2 and TRBJ2-7, with TRBD2 matching over 12 bases. Germline loops: CDR1 SNHLY, CDR2 FYNNEI. V gave up 6 bases and J gave up 7 bases; unmatched junction bases: 7. The CDR3 is 14 amino acids. Here the CDR3 reads CASRDSGTSGEQYF. DNA for the CDR3: TGTGCCAGCAGGGATTCCGGGACTAGCGGGGAGCAGTACTTC.

This clonotype came up many times. This chain joins TRBV3-1 and TRBJ2-5; D gene unclear. V dropped 0 bases and J dropped 5 bases, with 7 bases sitting between them. The CDR3 runs 13 residues. Per germline, CDR1 LGHDT and CDR2 YNNKEL (reference sequence). The CDR3 loop is CASSQDPGETQYF. As DNA, the CDR3 is TGTGCCAGCAGCCAAGATCCAGGCGAGACCCAGTACTTC.